This TCR beta chain was obtained from a study of cytomegalovirus exposure and HLA in healthy donors. Study-level information: Genotyping showed roughly 83% of about 370 donors falling in the Caucasian-associated ancestry cluster. Overall study findings and caveats: What TCR beta sequences reportedly achieved was accurate prediction of HLA-A and HLA-B alleles in most subjects.

The germline CDR1 and CDR2 sequences are MGHRA and YSYEKL. The CDR3 spans 14 residues. Trimming took off 1 base at V and 4 bases at J, with 11 bases between the two ends. A note on this clone: Its antigen remains unidentified.

Donors showed nominal health when sampled, although they likely had unrecorded immune exposures. The PCR was carried out with 60 Vbeta primers and 13 Jbeta primers. The method was immunoSEQ multiplex PCR; TCRdb's version includes in-frame clones alone and lacks a portion of them. The clone table shows around 140,000 clones, with the ten largest holding under 2%. This TCR was sampled from a woman in her 50s in good health and CMV-seronegative. This chain joins TRBV4-1 and TRBJ2-7; perhaps TRBD1 as D (6 bases). Sequencing used PBMCs. The CDR3 nucleotides read TGCGCCAGCAGCCAAGTAACTGGACAGTACGAGCAGTACTTC. Translating it yields CASSQVTGQYEQYF.